Shown below are 3 T cell receptor beta chains from a single sample sequenced in a study of blood T cell repertoires in COVID-19. Some clones are missing from TCRdb's copy, which holds only in-frame ones; the method was immunoSEQ multiplex PCR. Among 120,000 to 150,000 clones listed, 80% were seen once. Sequencing input: peripheral blood. These receptors all stem from a man between 60 and 70 years old with active or convalescent COVID-19.

This chain links TRBV29-1 with TRBJ1-4; tentatively, D is TRBD1 (5 bases). V was clipped by 0 bases and J by 7 bases, with 21 bases between them. This CDR3 contains 17 residues. The germline gives CDR1 SQVTM, CDR2 ANQGSEA. CDR3 bases: TGCAGCGTTGAAGAGGGGGGTGATGCGGCAGGCGGTGAAAAACTGTTTTTT. This encodes CSVEEGGDAAGGEKLFF.

This clone was picked up one time. This chain joins TRBV18 and TRBJ2-7; 8 nucleotides match TRBD2. Germline V gene data show CDR1 as KGHSH and CDR2 as LQKENI. The ends lost 7 bases at V and 3 bases at J; junction bases unmatched: 8. This CDR3 contains 14 residues. CDR3 in amino acids: CASWTGTRGYEQYF. The DNA for the CDR3 is TGTGCCAGCTGGACCGGGACTAGGGGCTACGAGCAGTACTTC.

The chain couples TRBV30 to TRBJ1-6, with a possible D match to TRBD1 (5 bases). The germline V and J ends were trimmed by 0 bases and 9 bases, with 9 bases remaining between them. Germline CDR1 GTSNPN, CDR2 SVGIG (reference sequence). CDR3 length: 13 residues. The CDR3 region is CAWSVGRGSPLHF. CDR3 in DNA: TGTGCCTGGAGTGTTGGTAGGGGTTCACCCCTCCACTTT. Complete variable domain (other parts from reference TRBV30 and TRBJ1-6): SQTIHQWPATLVQPVGSPLSLECTVEGTSNPNLYWYRQAAGRGLQLLFYSVGIGQISSEVPQNLSASRPQDRQFILSSKKLLLSDSGFYLCAWSVGRGSPLHFGNGTRLTVT.